Presented here are 27 T cell receptor beta chains from one specimen sequenced in a study of metastatic and nonmetastatic thyroid tumors. Thyroid surgery had not been preceded by any treatment in any patient. TCRdb used MiXCR to call clones anew from the PCR reads. The table lists over 25,000 clones, around 7% of them singletons. The sequencing sample was made of blood. These receptors were obtained from a female donor with papillary thyroid cancer or a benign thyroid nodule (not recorded which). Some clones in this sample may be carry-over from other donors' samples.

This clone was recorded only once. It is likely a read error, because the conserved phenylalanine at the end of the CDR3 is missing. The genes are TRBV30 and TRBJ1-6; D uncertain. The CDR3 runs to 15 residues. The germline V gene encodes CDR1 GTSNPN and CDR2 SVGIG (reference sequence). Here the CDR3 reads CAWGVRRGKGSPLHL. CDR3 DNA: TGTGCCTGGGGTGTAAGGAGAGGGAAGGGTTCACCCCTCCACCTT.

This clone was seen many times. V is TRBV10-3 and J is TRBJ2-6, with a possible D match to TRBD2 (6 bases). The CDR3 runs to 15 residues. Looked up from germline, CDR1 is ENHRY and CDR2 is SYGVKD. Trimming stripped 4 bases from V and 4 bases from J, with 11 bases between. The CDR3 reads CAISGGESGANVLTF. The CDR3 nucleotides are TGTGCCATCAGTGGGGGGGAGTCGGGGGCCAACGTCCTGACTTTC.

This clone has a count of ten or more. The gene calls are TRBV10-2 and TRBJ2-5; TRBD2 agrees at 13 bases. The V gene end was trimmed by 6 bases and the J gene end by 2 bases; junction bases not matched to a gene: 9. This CDR3 is built from 17 residues. The germline gives CDR1 WSHSY, CDR2 SAAADI. The CDR3, as DNA: TGCGCCAGCAGAGGAGGACTAGCGGGAGTGGGACAAGAGACCCAGTACTTC. Its protein is CASRGGLAGVGQETQYF.

This clone occurred many times. This chain connects TRBV28 to TRBJ2-3; possibly TRBD2 for D (6 bases). V was pared by 7 bases and J by 2 bases, with 16 bases between. From germline, CDR1 is MDHEN and CDR2 SYDVKM. This CDR3 has 15 residues. In DNA form, the CDR3 reads TGTGCCAGCATTTCAGGCGGGGCCCTCACAGATACGCAGTATTTT. Amino acid sequence: CASISGGALTDTQYF.

A remark on this clone: At one boundary the junction diverges from the germline segment, which might be a read error. The chain couples TRBV5-1 to TRBJ1-2; the D gene is possibly TRBD1 (6 bases). The germline CDR1 and CDR2 sequences are SGHRS and YFSETQ. This CDR3 has 16 residues. CDR3 nucleotides: TGCGCCAGCAGCCCTGGACAGTGGCGATTTGGCTATGTCTACACCTTC. Translating gives CASSPGQWRFGYVYTF.

By sample fraction, this clone is medium-sized (0.01 to 0.1%). V is TRBV15 and J is TRBJ2-1; D is ambiguous. The CDR3 has 16 amino acids. Germline loops: CDR1 LNHNV, CDR2 YYDKDF (reference sequence). V was pared by 1 base and J by 0 bases, with 10 bases between. This chain's CDR3 is CATSRGGASSYNEQFF. In nucleotides, the CDR3 is TGTGCCACCAGCAGAGGGGGTGCGAGCTCCTACAATGAGCAGTTCTTC. Full variable domain (missing parts from reference TRBV15 and TRBJ2-1): DAMVIQNPRYQVTQFGKPVTLSCSQTLNHNVMYWYQQKSSQAPKLLFHYYDKDFNNEADTPDNFQSRRPNTSFCFLDIRSPGLGDTAMYLCATSRGGASSYNEQFFGPGTRLTVL.

This clone has a count of ten or more. This rearrangement joins TRBV4-1 to TRBJ2-7, with 8 bases matching TRBD1. CDR3 length: 16 amino acids. CDR1 is MGHRA, CDR2 YSYEKL, per germline. J gave up 5 bases and V 4 bases, and 13 bases lay outside the gene matches. The CDR3 region has the DNA TGCGCCAGCAGCCCCCTCGGACAGGGAAGCGTACACGAGCAGTACTTC. Translating it yields CASSPLGQGSVHEQYF.

Concerning this clone: This may be a read error, as it is one base from a much larger clone. The chain employs TRBV20-1 and TRBJ2-1; the D is unclear. This CDR3 is 10 amino acids long. Germline lookup yields CDR1 DFQATT and CDR2 SNEGSKA (reference sequence). For the CDR3, the DNA is TGCAGTGATAGATCCAATGAGCAGTTCTTC. It is translated as CSDRSNEQFF.

This clone has more than one count but fewer than ten. The chain joins TRBV7-6 to TRBJ2-1; a possible D gene is TRBD2 (5 bases). This CDR3 region has 13 residues. Germline V gene data show CDR1 as SGHVS and CDR2 as FNYEAQ. Trimming pared 5 bases from V and 4 bases from J, leaving 9 bases between. The CDR3 DNA reads TGTGCCAGCAGCAACCAGCGGTACAATGAGCAGTTCTTC. It is translated as CASSNQRYNEQFF.

This clone has more than one count but fewer than ten. A much larger clone lies a single base off, so this may be a read error. The genes are TRBV2 and TRBJ2-1; maybe TRBD2 (6 bases). The germline gives CDR1 SNHLY, CDR2 FYNNEI. There are 15 residues in the CDR3. Trimming removed 4 bases at V and 5 bases at J, with 15 bases between. CDR3 coding DNA: TGTGCCAGCAGTGGGAACGGGAGAACACACAATGAGCAGTTCTTC. Amino acids: CASSGNGRTHNEQFF.

As to this clone: A much bigger clone sits one base away, suggesting this may be a read error. In the same sample, other DNA sequences code for this CDR3. The chain couples TRBV4-3 to TRBJ2-2, with D possibly being TRBD1 or TRBD2 (5 bases each). Germline CDR1 reads LGHNA; CDR2 reads YSLEER. This CDR3 has 16 residues. The CDR3 DNA reads TGCGCCAGCAGCCAAGAATTGGGGCGCGACACCGGGGAGCTGTTCTTT. Its translation is CASSQELGRDTGELFF.

This clone has a count of ten or more. The rearrangement uses TRBV12-3 or TRBV12-4 and TRBJ1-3, with D perhaps TRBD1 (5 bases). The V end was cut by 10 bases, the J end by 1 base, with 8 bases between. This CDR3 comprises 12 residues. The CDR3 spells CATGGSGNTIYF. In DNA form, the CDR3 reads TGTGCCACCGGGGGGTCTGGAAACACCATATATTTT.

Many counts were recorded for this clone. V usage is TRBV20-1 and J usage is TRBJ2-7, with 7 positions matching TRBD1. Germline V gene data show CDR1 as DFQATT and CDR2 as SNEGSKA (reference sequence). This CDR3 is built from 12 residues. V lost 5 bases and J lost 4; bases outside the gene matches: 5. Written as DNA, the CDR3 is TGCAGTGCTGCCCGGGACAGTTACGAGCAGTACTTC. Translating it yields CSAARDSYEQYF.

Only a few counts were recorded for this clone. A read error may account for a junction end that differs from germline. This chain joins TRBV24-1 and TRBJ2-7; possible D gene TRBD1, 5 bases. This CDR3 has 16 residues. Germline assignment: CDR1 KGHDR and CDR2 SFDVKD. CDR3 DNA: TGTGCCACCATTGATTCTCTCTGGACACGAGCCTACGAGCAGTACTTC. This sequence encodes CATIDSLWTRAYEQYF.

This clone was recorded at least ten times. The chain is built from TRBV10-3 and TRBJ1-3, with 12 bases fitting TRBD1. The CDR3 is made up of 18 amino acids. CDR1 and CDR2 (germline): ENHRY, SYGVKD. V gave up 0 bases and J gave up 4 bases; unmatched junction bases: 7. The CDR3 protein is CAISESYGTGGLGNTIYF. CDR3 nucleotide sequence: TGTGCCATCAGTGAGTCGTATGGGACAGGGGGCCTGGGAAACACCATATATTTT.

As to this clone: The junction differs from germline at one of its ends, possibly a read error. The genes are TRBV30 and TRBJ1-3; maybe TRBD1 (5 bases). Germline CDR1 is GTSNPN and CDR2 is SVGIG (reference sequence). The CDR3 runs to 14 residues. CDR3 nucleotides: TGTGCCTGGAGTGTACTCGGGACTGGAAACACTATATATTTT. Translated: CAWSVLGTGNTIYF.

On this clone itself: The junction shows a germline mismatch at one end, possibly a read error. The V and J genes are TRBV7-7 and TRBJ2-5; 9 bases fit TRBD2. Per germline, CDR1 SSHAT and CDR2 FNYEAQ (reference sequence). The CDR3 length is 14 residues. Written as DNA, the CDR3 is TGTGCTAGCAGCGCTGTAGCGGGGGAAGAGACCCAGTACTTC. The encoded protein is CASSAVAGEETQYF.

This clone occurred many times. This may come from a read error, since a much larger clone is one base off. The chain recombines TRBV6-5 with TRBJ1-1, with D possibly matching TRBD1 (6 bases). The germline V gene has CDR1 MNHEY and CDR2 SVGAGI. The CDR3 has 15 residues. Trimming stripped 2 bases from V and 3 bases from J, with 13 bases between. The CDR3 bases are TGTGCCAGCAGTTACGGGGACAAAACGGACACTGAAGCTTTCTTT. It encodes CASSYGDKTDTEAFF.

This clone was observed many times. This chain links TRBV11-2 with TRBJ1-3, with a possible D match to TRBD1 (5 bases). CDR3 length: 19 residues. Trimming removed 5 bases from V and 4 bases from J, with 27 bases in between. Looked up from germline, CDR1 is SGHAT and CDR2 is FQNNGV. The CDR3 region is CASSPPTSSRTRAGNTIYF. The DNA of the CDR3 is TGTGCCAGCAGCCCCCCAACGTCCAGCCGGACACGGGCAGGAAACACCATATATTTT. The entire variable domain, with the rest obtained from reference TRBV11-2 and TRBJ1-3, is as follows: EAGVAQSPRYKIIEKRQSVAFWCNPISGHATLYWYQQILGQGPKLLIQFQNNGVVDDSQLPKDRFSAERLKGVDSTLKIQPAKLEDSAVYLCASSPPTSSRTRAGNTIYFGEGSWLTVV.

By share of the sample, this clone is medium-sized. The chain employs TRBV12-3 or TRBV12-4 and TRBJ2-7; TRBD2 matches 12 bases. This CDR3 is built from 15 residues. Trimming at V came to 4 bases and at J to 3 bases, leaving 4 bases not matched to a gene. CDR3 amino acids: CASSSASGGDYEQYF. As DNA, the CDR3 is TGTGCCAGCAGTTCCGCTAGCGGGGGGGACTACGAGCAGTACTTC.

As regards this clone: Being one base from a much bigger clone, this may be a read error. V is TRBV20-1 and J is TRBJ2-5; TRBD2 agrees at 14 bases. Germline V CDR1 and CDR2: DFQATT, SNEGSKA (reference sequence). CDR3 length: 16 amino acids. The CDR3 region has the DNA TGCAGTGCTAGGACTAGCGGGGGGGCAGGACAAGATACCCAGTACTTC. Translated: CSARTSGGAGQDTQYF.

Ten or more counts support this clone. The chain uses TRBV24-1 and TRBJ2-5, with D perhaps TRBD1 or TRBD2 (6 bases each). Deletions cut 5 bases from V and 5 bases from J, with 11 bases between. The CDR3 is made up of 13 amino acids. Germline values: CDR1 KGHDR, CDR2 SFDVKD. The CDR3 DNA reads TGTGCCACCAGTGGGGGGGCGGTGGAGACCCAGTACTTC. It yields the protein CATSGGAVETQYF.

The table lists this clone with many counts. The V and J genes are TRBV14 and TRBJ1-3; D not certain. CDR1 is SGHDN, CDR2 FVKESK, per germline. The CDR3 sequence is 14 residues long. The V and J ends lost 1 base and 0 bases respectively, with 4 bases between them. For the CDR3, the DNA is TGTGCCAGCAGCCAAGGGATCTCTGGAAACACCATATATTTT. Translation gives CASSQGISGNTIYF.

This clone showed up just once. This may come from a read error, since a much larger clone is one base off. CDR3 sequence (DNA): TGTGCCAGCAGTCGAGGACTAGCGGGGGCGCAAGATACGCAGTATTTT. It translates to CASSRGLAGAQDTQYF. This chain uses TRBV11-1 with TRBJ2-3, with TRBD2 identical over 13 bases. The CDR3 consists of 16 residues. Looked up from germline, CDR1 is SGHAT and CDR2 is FQDESV (reference sequence). V shed 6 bases and J 5 bases; nucleotides not matched to a gene: 8. Together with reference TRBV11-1 and TRBJ2-3, the CDR3 gives the full variable domain: EAEVAQSPRYKITEKSQAVAFWCDPISGHATLYWYRQILGQGPELLVQFQDESVVDDSQLPKDRFSAERLKGVDSTLKIQPAELGDSAMYLCASSRGLAGAQDTQYFGPGTRLTVL.

The sample holds many counts of this clone. The chain joins TRBV6-5 to TRBJ1-1, with D tentatively TRBD1 (6 bases). CDR3 size: 15 residues. Trimming shortened V by 2 bases and J by 1 base, and 11 bases separated the two germline ends. Germline V CDR1 and CDR2: MNHEY, SVGAGI. The CDR3 loop reads CASSYGDKTNTEAFF. The CDR3 DNA sequence: TGTGCCAGCAGTTACGGGGACAAAACGAACACTGAAGCTTTCTTT.

At least ten counts were recorded for this clone. The V call is TRBV19, the J call TRBJ1-2; 11 positions agree with TRBD1. Looked up from germline, CDR1 is LNHDA and CDR2 is SQIVND (reference sequence). The CDR3 has 15 residues. The V gene end was trimmed by 7 bases and the J gene end by 6 bases; junction bases not matched to a gene: 10. Here the CDR3 DNA reads TGTGCCAGTACATGGACAGGGGGCTTCCGCGATGGCTACACCTTC. Residues: CASTWTGGFRDGYTF. Based on the CDR3 plus reference TRBV19 and TRBJ1-2, the full variable domain is DGGITQSPKYLFRKEGQNVTLSCEQNLNHDAMYWYRQDPGQGLRLIYYSQIVNDFQKGDIAEGYSVSREKKESFPLTVTSAQKNPTAFYLCASTWTGGFRDGYTFGSGTRLTVV.

There are many counts of this clone. The chain employs TRBV5-1 and TRBJ1-3; D is possibly TRBD1 (5 bases). V lost 3 bases, J lost 4 bases, and 11 bases lay in between. This CDR3 region has 14 residues. Germline CDR1 is SGHRS and CDR2 is YFSETQ. The CDR3 reads CASSSSGDGNTIYF. CDR3 bases: TGCGCCAGCAGCTCCTCGGGGGACGGAAACACCATATATTTT.